This record covers a single T cell receptor (beta chain). This table comes from immunoSEQ multiplex PCR, and its TCRdb copy is limited to in-frame clones, with some not included. This repertoire shows 250,000 or so clones, approximately 85% found once; its top ten account for 1.9%. The data belong to a study of blood T cell repertoires in COVID-19. The wider study: Sites in the United States, Italy and Spain provided acute and convalescent COVID-19 samples. In each case, the material was cDNA or gDNA derived from T cells, B-cell-depleted T cells, or PBMCs.

This CDR3 contains 16 residues. Germline V gene lookup returns CDR1 SGHVS and CDR2 FNYEAQ. After removal of 1 base from V and 1 base from J, the junction contained 4 bases not matched to a gene. Residents of 24 US areas, aged roughly 18 to 89 years, made up the participants. In Cohort 3, a recovered donor had either two negative PCRs, clearance, or symptom resolution. J is TRBJ2-3 and V is TRBV7-6, with 8 positions matching TRBD2. This receptor was taken from a woman aged 50 to 60 who had recovered from COVID-19. Sequencing input: PBMCs or T cells enriched from blood (not recorded which). CDR3 amino acids: CASSLEAGAGTDTQYF. CDR3 coding DNA: TGTGCCAGCAGCTTAGAAGCGGGAGCGGGCACAGATACGCAGTATTTT.